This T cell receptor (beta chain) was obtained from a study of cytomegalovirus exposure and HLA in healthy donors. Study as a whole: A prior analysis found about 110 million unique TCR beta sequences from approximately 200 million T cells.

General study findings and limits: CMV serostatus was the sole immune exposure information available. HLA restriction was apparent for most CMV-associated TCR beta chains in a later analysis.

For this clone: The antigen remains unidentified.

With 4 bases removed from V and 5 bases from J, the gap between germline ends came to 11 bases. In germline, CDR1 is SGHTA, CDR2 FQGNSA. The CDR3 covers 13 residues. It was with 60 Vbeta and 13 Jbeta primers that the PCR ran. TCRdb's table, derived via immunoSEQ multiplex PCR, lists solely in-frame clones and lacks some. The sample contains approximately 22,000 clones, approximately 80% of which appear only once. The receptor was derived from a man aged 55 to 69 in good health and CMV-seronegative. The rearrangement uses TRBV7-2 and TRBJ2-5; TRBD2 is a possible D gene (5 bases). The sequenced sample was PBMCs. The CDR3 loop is CASSSGLIETQYF. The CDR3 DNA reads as TGTGCCAGCAGCTCCGGACTGATTGAGACCCAGTACTTC.